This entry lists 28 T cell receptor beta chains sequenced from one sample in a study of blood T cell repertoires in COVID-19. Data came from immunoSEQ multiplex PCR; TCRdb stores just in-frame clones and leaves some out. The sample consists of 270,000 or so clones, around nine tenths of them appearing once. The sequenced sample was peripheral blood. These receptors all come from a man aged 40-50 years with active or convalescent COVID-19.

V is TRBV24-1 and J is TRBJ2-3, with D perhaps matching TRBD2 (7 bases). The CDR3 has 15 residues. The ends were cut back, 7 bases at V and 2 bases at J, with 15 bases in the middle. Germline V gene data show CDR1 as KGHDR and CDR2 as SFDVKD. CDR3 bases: TGTGCCACCAGGGAGGGGCGGGGGCCCACAGATACGCAGTATTTT. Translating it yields CATREGRGPTDTQYF.

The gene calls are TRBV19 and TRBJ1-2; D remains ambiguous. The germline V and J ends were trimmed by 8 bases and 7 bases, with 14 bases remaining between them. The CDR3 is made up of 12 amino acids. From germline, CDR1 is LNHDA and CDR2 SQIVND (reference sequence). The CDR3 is CASWPEPVGYTF. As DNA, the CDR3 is TGTGCCAGTTGGCCCGAACCCGTTGGCTACACCTTC.

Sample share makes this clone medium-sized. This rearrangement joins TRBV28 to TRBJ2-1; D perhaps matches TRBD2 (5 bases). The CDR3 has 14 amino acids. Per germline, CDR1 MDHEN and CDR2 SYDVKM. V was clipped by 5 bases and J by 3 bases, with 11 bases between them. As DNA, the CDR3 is TGTGCCAGCAGTATCCACCGGGGCTACAATGAGCAGTTCTTC. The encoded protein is CASSIHRGYNEQFF.

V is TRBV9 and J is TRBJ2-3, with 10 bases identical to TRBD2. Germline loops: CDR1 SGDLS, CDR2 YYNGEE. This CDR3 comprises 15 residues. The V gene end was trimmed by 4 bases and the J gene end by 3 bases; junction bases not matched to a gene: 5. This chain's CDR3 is CASSPVAGGTDTQYF. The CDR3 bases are TGTGCCAGCAGCCCAGTAGCGGGAGGAACAGATACGCAGTATTTT.

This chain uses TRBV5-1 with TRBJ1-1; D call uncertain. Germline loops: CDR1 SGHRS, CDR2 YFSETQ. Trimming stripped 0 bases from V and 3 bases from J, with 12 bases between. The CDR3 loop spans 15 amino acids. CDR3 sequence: CASSLALGRDTEAFF. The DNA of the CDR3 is TGCGCCAGCAGCTTGGCCCTGGGGAGGGACACTGAAGCTTTCTTT.

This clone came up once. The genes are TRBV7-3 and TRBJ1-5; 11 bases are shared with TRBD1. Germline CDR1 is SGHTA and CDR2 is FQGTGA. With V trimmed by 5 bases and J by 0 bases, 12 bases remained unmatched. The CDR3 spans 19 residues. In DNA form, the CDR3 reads TGTGCCAGCAGCCCCTCCGGGACAGGGGGGGATCATAGCAATCAGCCCCAGCATTTT. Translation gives CASSPSGTGGDHSNQPQHF. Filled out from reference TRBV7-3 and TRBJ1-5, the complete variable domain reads GAGVSQTPSNKVTEKGKYVELRCDPISGHTALYWYRQSLGQGPEFLIYFQGTGAADDSGLPNDRFFAVRPEGSVSTLKIQRTERGDSAVYLCASSPSGTGGDHSNQPQHFGDGTRLSIL.

The chain's CDR3 is CASHSGTSPTDTQYF. In nucleotides, the CDR3 is TGCGCCAGCCACTCAGGGACTAGTCCCACAGATACGCAGTATTTT. The chain links TRBV5-1 to TRBJ2-3, with 8 bases identical to TRBD2. This CDR3 contains 15 residues. With V trimmed by 7 bases and J by 2 bases, 9 bases remained unmatched. CDR1 is SGHRS and CDR2 is YFSETQ in the germline V gene.

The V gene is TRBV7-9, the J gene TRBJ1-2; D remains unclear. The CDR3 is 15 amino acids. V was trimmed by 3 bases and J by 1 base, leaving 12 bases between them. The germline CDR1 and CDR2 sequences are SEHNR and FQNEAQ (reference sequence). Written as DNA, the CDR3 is TGTGCCAGCAGCTTTCAGGCAGGTTATAACTATGGCTACACCTTC. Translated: CASSFQAGYNYGYTF.

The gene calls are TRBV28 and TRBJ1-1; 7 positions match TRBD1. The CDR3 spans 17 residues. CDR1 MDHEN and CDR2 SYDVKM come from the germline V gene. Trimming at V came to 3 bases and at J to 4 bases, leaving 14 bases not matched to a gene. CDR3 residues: CASSLPITGVGATEAFF. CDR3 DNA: TGTGCCAGCAGTTTGCCCATTACAGGGGTGGGGGCCACTGAAGCTTTCTTT.

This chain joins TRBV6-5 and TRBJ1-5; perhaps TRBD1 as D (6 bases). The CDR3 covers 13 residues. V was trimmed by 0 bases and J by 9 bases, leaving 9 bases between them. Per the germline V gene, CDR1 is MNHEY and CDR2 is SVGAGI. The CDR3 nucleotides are TGTGCCAGCAGTTACTCGGGGGCGGCGCCCCAGCATTTT. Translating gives CASSYSGAAPQHF.

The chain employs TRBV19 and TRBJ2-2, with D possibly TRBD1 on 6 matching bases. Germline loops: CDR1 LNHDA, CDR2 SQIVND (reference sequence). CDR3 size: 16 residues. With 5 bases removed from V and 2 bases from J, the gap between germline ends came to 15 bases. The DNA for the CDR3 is TGTGCCAGTAGTCTCCAACACAGGGATAACACCGGGGAGCTGTTTTTT. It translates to CASSLQHRDNTGELFF.

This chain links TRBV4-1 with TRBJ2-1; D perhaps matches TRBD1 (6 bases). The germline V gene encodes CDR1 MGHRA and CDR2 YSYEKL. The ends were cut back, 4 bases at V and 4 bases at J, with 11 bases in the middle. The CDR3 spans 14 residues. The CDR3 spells CASSPVGAYNEQFF. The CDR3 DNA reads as TGCGCCAGCAGCCCAGTGGGGGCTTACAATGAGCAGTTCTTC.

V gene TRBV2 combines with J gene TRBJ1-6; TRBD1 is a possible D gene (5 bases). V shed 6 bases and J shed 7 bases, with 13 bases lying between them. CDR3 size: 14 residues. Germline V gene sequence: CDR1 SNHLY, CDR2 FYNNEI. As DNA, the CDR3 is TGTGCCAGCAGAGTCAGCGGGGGGAATTCACCCCTCCACTTT. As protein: CASRVSGGNSPLHF.

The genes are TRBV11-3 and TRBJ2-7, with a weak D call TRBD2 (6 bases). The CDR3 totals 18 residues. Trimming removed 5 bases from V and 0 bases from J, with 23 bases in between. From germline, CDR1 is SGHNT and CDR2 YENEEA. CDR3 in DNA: TGTGCCAGCAGCCCTGGAGGTAGCGGTTCCGCCCCCTCCTACGAGCAGTACTTC. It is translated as CASSPGGSGSAPSYEQYF.

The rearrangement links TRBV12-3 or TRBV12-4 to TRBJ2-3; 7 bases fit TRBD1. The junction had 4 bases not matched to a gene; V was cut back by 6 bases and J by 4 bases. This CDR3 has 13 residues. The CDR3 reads CASRGTGADTQYF. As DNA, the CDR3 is TGTGCCAGCAGAGGTACAGGGGCAGATACGCAGTATTTT.

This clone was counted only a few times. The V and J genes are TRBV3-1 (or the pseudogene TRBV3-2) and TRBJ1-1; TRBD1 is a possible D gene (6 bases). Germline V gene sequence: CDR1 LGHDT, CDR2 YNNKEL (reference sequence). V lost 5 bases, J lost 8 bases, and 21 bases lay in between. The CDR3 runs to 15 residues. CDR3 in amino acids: CASSSQGLGQQEAFF. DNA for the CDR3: TGTGCCAGCAGCTCTCAGGGGTTAGGACAACAGGAAGCTTTCTTT.

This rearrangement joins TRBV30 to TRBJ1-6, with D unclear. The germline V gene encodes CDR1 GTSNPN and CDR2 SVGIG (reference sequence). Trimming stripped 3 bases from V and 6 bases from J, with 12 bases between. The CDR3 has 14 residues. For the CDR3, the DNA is TGTGCCTGGAGCCCAGGACGGGGTAATTCACCCCTCCACTTT. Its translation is CAWSPGRGNSPLHF.

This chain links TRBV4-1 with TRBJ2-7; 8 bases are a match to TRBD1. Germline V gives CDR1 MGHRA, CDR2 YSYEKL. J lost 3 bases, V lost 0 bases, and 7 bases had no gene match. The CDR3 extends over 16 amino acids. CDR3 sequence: CASSQDRTGYHYEQYF. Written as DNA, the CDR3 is TGCGCCAGCAGCCAAGATAGGACAGGGTATCACTACGAGCAGTACTTC.

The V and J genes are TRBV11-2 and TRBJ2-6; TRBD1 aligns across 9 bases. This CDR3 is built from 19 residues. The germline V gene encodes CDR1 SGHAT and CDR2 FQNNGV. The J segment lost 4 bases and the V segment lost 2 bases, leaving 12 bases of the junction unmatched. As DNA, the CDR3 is TGTGCCAGCAGCTTATTAGGTGGGACAGGGTTGTCAGGGGCCAACGTCCTGACTTTC. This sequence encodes CASSLLGGTGLSGANVLTF.

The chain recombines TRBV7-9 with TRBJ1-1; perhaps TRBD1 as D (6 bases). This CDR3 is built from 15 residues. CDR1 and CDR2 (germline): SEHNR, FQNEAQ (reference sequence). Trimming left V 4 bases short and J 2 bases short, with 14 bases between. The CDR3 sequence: CASSYPDRLNTEAFF. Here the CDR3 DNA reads TGTGCCAGCAGCTACCCCGACAGGCTTAACACTGAAGCTTTCTTT.

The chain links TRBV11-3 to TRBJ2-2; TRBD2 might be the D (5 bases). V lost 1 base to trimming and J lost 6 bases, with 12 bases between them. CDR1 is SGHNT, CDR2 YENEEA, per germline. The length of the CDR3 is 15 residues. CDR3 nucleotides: TGTGCCAGCAGCTTAGGATACAGCGGCGCCGGGGAGCTGTTTTTT. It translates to CASSLGYSGAGELFF. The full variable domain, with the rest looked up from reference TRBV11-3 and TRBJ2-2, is EAGVVQSPRYKIIEKKQPVAFWCNPISGHNTLYWYLQNLGQGPELLIRYENEEAVDDSQLPKDRFSAERLKGVDSTLKIQPAELGDSAVYLCASSLGYSGAGELFFGEGSRLTVL.

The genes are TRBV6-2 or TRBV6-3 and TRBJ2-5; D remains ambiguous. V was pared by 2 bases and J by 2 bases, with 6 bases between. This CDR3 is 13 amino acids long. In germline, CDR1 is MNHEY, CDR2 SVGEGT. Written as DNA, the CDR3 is TGTGCCAGCAGTTACCCGGTACAAGAGACCCAGTACTTC. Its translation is CASSYPVQETQYF.

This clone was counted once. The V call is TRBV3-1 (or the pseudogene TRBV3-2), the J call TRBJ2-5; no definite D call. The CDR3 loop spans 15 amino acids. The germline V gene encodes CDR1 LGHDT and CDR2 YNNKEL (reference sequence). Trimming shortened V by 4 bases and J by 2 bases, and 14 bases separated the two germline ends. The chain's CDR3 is CASSPLLGYQETQYF. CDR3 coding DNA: TGTGCCAGCAGCCCCCTCCTAGGTTATCAAGAGACCCAGTACTTC.

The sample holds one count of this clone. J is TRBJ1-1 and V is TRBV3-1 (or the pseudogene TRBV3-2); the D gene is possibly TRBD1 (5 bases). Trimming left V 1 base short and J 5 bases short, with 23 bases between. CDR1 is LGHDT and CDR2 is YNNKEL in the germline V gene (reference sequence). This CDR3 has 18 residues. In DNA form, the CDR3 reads TGTGCCAGCAGCCAAGGGTGGGCAGGGAACTCCCGAAGGACTGAAGCTTTCTTT. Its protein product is CASSQGWAGNSRRTEAFF.

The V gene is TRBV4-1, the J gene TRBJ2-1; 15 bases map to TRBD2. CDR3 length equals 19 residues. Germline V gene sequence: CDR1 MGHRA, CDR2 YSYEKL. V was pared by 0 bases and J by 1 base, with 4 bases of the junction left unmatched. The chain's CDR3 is CASSQDWTSGGGSYNEQFF. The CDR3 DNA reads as TGCGCCAGCAGCCAAGACTGGACTAGCGGGGGGGGATCCTACAATGAGCAGTTCTTC.

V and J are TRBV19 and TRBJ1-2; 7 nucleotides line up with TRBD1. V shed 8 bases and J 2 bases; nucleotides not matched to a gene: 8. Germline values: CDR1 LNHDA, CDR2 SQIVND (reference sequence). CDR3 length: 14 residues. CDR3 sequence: CASLSTGRNYGYTF. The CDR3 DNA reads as TGTGCCAGTCTTTCGACAGGGCGGAACTATGGCTACACCTTC.

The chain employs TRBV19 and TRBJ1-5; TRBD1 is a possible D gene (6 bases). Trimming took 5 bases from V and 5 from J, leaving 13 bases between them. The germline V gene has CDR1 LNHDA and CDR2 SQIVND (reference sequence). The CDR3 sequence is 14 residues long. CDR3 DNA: TGTGCCAGTAGTGCCGACAGGAACTATCAGCCCCAGCATTTT. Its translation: CASSADRNYQPQHF.

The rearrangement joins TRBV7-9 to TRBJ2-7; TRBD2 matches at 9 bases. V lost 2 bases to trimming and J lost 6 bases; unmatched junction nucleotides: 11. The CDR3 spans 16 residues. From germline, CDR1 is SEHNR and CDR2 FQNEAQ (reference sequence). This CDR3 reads CASSLSSGRPITEQYF. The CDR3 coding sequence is TGTGCCAGCAGCTTATCGAGCGGGAGGCCTATCACCGAGCAGTACTTC.